This T cell receptor (beta chain) appears in the sequencing data of a study of long-term antiretroviral therapy in people with HIV. This was the immunoSEQ v3.0 assay at survey level. TCRdb keeps only in-frame clones here, not all; method: immunoSEQ multiplex PCR. The repertoire holds about 22,000 clones, with 84% as singletons. Overall study results and limits: Controls had broader CDR3 length ranges than HIV repertoires did. Despite increasing after ART, diversity remained lower than that of transplant donor controls.

From each donor, at least one pre-ART PBMC sample and at least two post-ART PBMC samples were obtained. Cryopreserved PBMC numbered 1-10 million per sample before DNA extraction. The CDR3 is made up of 15 amino acids. The V end was cut by 3 bases, the J end by 5 bases, with 14 bases between. Germline values: CDR1 GTSNPN, CDR2 SVGIG (reference sequence). As to this clone: Its antigen is currently unknown.

The TCR comes from a young man with HIV. The V gene is TRBV30, the J gene TRBJ1-6; possible D gene TRBD1, 5 bases. This specimen was unsorted PBMCs, taken 0.1 years before starting antiretroviral therapy. CDR3 DNA: TGTGCCTGGAGCTTCGGAGGGACTAATAATTCACCCCTCCACTTT. Protein: CAWSFGGTNNSPLHF.